This T cell receptor (beta chain) was sequenced for a study of blood T cell repertoires in COVID-19. Background on the study: Acute-phase and convalescent COVID-19 samples originated in the United States, Italy and Spain.

The CDR3 loop spans 15 amino acids. With 4 bases removed from V and 4 bases from J, the gap between germline ends came to 17 bases. Germline assignment: CDR1 SGHNT and CDR2 YYREEE (reference sequence). Original processing methods: Estimates of nucleated cell counts were drawn from the amplification of reference gene primers. The data were produced by immunoSEQ multiplex PCR, yet TCRdb's version contains in-frame clones alone and is incomplete. The V and J calls and clone size were taken over from that table, and D and trimming were inferred from the DNA. The data show over 85,000 clones, less than 90% seen once.

The receptor was isolated from a woman older than 75 with acute or convalescent COVID-19. V usage is TRBV5-4 and J usage is TRBJ1-2; a weak D match, TRBD1 (6 bases). The specimen was peripheral blood. The CDR3 protein is CASSGMGAGVYGYTF. The CDR3 coding sequence is TGTGCCAGCAGCGGGATGGGGGCAGGAGTCTATGGCTACACCTTC.